Given below is one T cell receptor beta chain in context. Its antigen is undetermined. Treatment: oral pan-JAK inhibitor, 5-10 mg twice daily. The sample belongs to a study of CD8+ T cells in alopecia areata. Broader study findings: Compared with mice, patients displayed less clear TCR sharing, possibly for HLA-related reasons.

Extracted from the samples, RNA was reverse transcribed into cDNA to serve as the sequencing template. This table comes from immunoSEQ multiplex PCR, and its TCRdb copy is limited to in-frame clones, with some not included. In the table there are some 180,000 clones, approximately 51% of which are singletons. This CDR3 comprises 18 residues. CDR1 SGHAT and CDR2 FQNNGV come from the germline V gene. V was clipped by 5 bases and J by 5 bases; unmatched bases: 20. This receptor was taken from a human donor with alopecia areata. The chain joins TRBV11-2 to TRBJ1-2, with 7 bases fitting TRBD1. Sequencing used CD8+ T cells sorted from blood, obtained at roughly week 52, from a patient treated with tofacitinib. This CDR3 is CASSPRGQGRKILYGYTF. In DNA form, the CDR3 reads TGTGCCAGCAGCCCTAGGGGGCAGGGGCGGAAAATTTTGTATGGCTACACCTTC.